The 14 T cell receptor beta chains below come from one sample, sequenced in a study of tumor and adjacent non-tumor tissue in lung cancer. A modified ARM-PCR protocol with three rounds of nested PCR amplified TCRbeta. TCRdb ran MiXCR on the multiplex PCR reads and lists one entry per CDR3 protein. The sample lists some 99,000 distinct CDR3 sequences, 60% to 65% occurring once. This sample's RNA came from whole unsorted tissue. The normal lung tissue was taken more than 3 cm from the tumor edge. Sequences were obtained from distant non-tumor lung tissue. The receptor source for this set is a man in his 60s with non-small cell lung cancer.

The CDR3 sequence is CASSFWYEQYF. CDR3 in DNA: TGTGCCAGCAGCTTTTGGTACGAGCAGTACTTC. This chain uses TRBV5-4 with TRBJ2-7; D is undetermined. V lost 2 bases and J lost 4, with 4 bases in between. Germline V gene sequence: CDR1 SGHNT, CDR2 YYREEE (reference sequence). The CDR3 spans 11 residues.

Ten or more counts support this clonotype. The chain employs TRBV4-1 and TRBJ1-2, with a tentative D call TRBD1 (6 bases). Between the trimmed V and J ends, which lost 4 bases and 8 bases, there was a span of 26 bases. Germline CDR1 is MGHRA and CDR2 is YSYEKL. The CDR3 sequence is 17 residues long. DNA of the CDR3: TGCGCCAGCAGCCCGGGGACCAGGGGATACGGCTCTGGGGGCTACACCTTC. This sequence encodes CASSPGTRGYGSGGYTF.

This clonotype was detected ten times or more. V and J are TRBV10-3 and TRBJ1-5, with D possibly matching TRBD1 (5 bases). Trimming stripped 10 bases from V and 1 base from J, with 11 bases between. This CDR3 contains 13 residues. CDR1 ENHRY and CDR2 SYGVKD come from the germline V gene. The CDR3 DNA reads as TGTGCCAACTGGGACGGAAGCAATCAGCCCCAGCATTTT. Translating gives CANWDGSNQPQHF.

Concerning this clonotype: A read error may produce the germline difference seen at one junction end. The CDR3 here is CASSYDRENTEAFF. Written as DNA, the CDR3 is TGTGCCAGCAGCTACGACAGGGAGAACACAGAAGCTTTCTTT. The rearrangement links TRBV5-4 to TRBJ1-1; 7 bases align to TRBD1. Germline CDR1 reads SGHNT; CDR2 reads YYREEE (reference sequence). There are 14 residues in the CDR3. Filled out from reference TRBV5-4 and TRBJ1-1, the complete variable domain reads ETGVTQSPTHLIKTRGQQVTLRCSSQSGHNTVSWYQQALGQGPQFIFQYYREEENGRGNFPPRFSGLQFPNYSSELNVNALELDDSALYLCASSYDRENTEAFFGQGTRLTVV.

In regard to this clonotype: The CDR3 ends on some other residue instead of the conserved phenylalanine or tryptophan, so this is likely a read error. No DNA is shown, since the ends of the CDR3 on it are uncertain; the CDR3 is the one TCRdb lists. The chain links TRBV20-1 to TRBJ1-2. The CDR3 region is 11 residues in length, termini included. Per germline, CDR1 DFQATT and CDR2 SNEGSKA (reference sequence). CDR3 in amino acids: CSASAGEGYII.

With regard to this clonotype: At one boundary the junction diverges from the germline segment, which might be a read error. J is TRBJ1-5 and V is TRBV11-2; no clear D. The CDR3 runs 15 residues. The V gene's germline CDR1 is SGHAT and CDR2 FQNNGV. In DNA, the CDR3 is TGTGCCAACAGCTTAGGGATGAATAGCAGTCGGCCCCAGCATTTT. Translated: CANSLGMNSSRPQHF.

This clonotype was found once. This could be a read error, since a much larger clone is one nucleotide away. This likely comes from a read error, as the CDR3 has no conserved phenylalanine or tryptophan at its end. The CDR3 spells CSASGGWMAGPSAQYS. CDR3 nucleotides: TGCAGTGCTAGTGGTGGGTGGATGGCAGGCCCCTCTGCGCAGTATTCT. This chain connects TRBV20-1 to TRBJ2-3; no firm D call. Germline assignment: CDR1 DFQATT and CDR2 SNEGSKA (reference sequence). The CDR3 extends over 16 amino acids. V was shortened by 3 bases and J by 10 bases, with 26 bases between the two germline ends.

The rearrangement uses TRBV19 and TRBJ1-5; D unclear. V gave up 9 bases and J gave up 6 bases, with 18 bases separating them. This CDR3 is built from 14 residues. Looked up from germline, CDR1 is LNHDA and CDR2 is SQIVND (reference sequence). CDR3: CASRNAGRRQPQHF. In DNA form, the CDR3 reads TGTGCCAGCAGGAACGCTGGTCGGCGTCAGCCCCAGCATTTT.

About this clonotype itself: Germline is not matched at one junction end, which may reflect a read error. CDR3 coding DNA: TGTGCCAACAGCTTAAGGGGCAAGGTAGGTTTCGATGAGCAATTCTTC. This translates into CANSLRGKVGFDEQFF. The gene calls are TRBV11-2 and TRBJ2-1; D may be TRBD1 (5 bases). From germline, CDR1 is SGHAT and CDR2 FQNNGV. There are 16 residues in the CDR3.

In the case of this clonotype: One junction end does not reproduce the germline sequence, and a read error may be involved. The chain has TRBV5-5 and TRBJ2-1; 14 positions match TRBD2. Germline V gene sequence: CDR1 SGHKS, CDR2 YYEKEE (reference sequence). The CDR3 consists of 16 residues. CDR3 sequence: CASSEGLAGVGNEQLF. In DNA, the CDR3 is TGTGCCAGCAGCGAGGGACTAGCGGGAGTCGGCAATGAGCAGCTCTTC.

With regard to this clonotype: An end of the junction does not agree with germline; a read error may underlie this. The CDR3 loop is CASSVEPGGVRNIQYF. The CDR3 DNA is TGTGCAAGCAGCGTAGAGCCAGGGGGAGTCAGAAACATTCAGTACTTC. The V call is TRBV11-2, the J call TRBJ2-4, with TRBD1 matching 7 bases. Germline loops: CDR1 SGHAT, CDR2 FQNNGV. CDR3 length equals 16 residues. The full variable domain, its missing parts supplied by reference TRBV11-2 and TRBJ2-4, is EAGVAQSPRYKIIEKRQSVAFWCNPISGHATLYWYQQILGQGPKLLIQFQNNGVVDDSQLPKDRFSAERLKGVDSTLKIQPAKLEDSAVYLCASSVEPGGVRNIQYFGAGTRLSVL.

A remark on this clonotype: A much larger clone lies a single base off, so this may be a read error. This chain links TRBV20-1 with TRBJ1-5; TRBD1 matches 7 bases. J lost 4 bases, V lost 1 base, and 7 bases had no gene match. This CDR3 has 15 amino acids. Germline V gives CDR1 DFQATT, CDR2 SNEGSKA (reference sequence). Here the CDR3 reads CSARVPGGINQPQHF. CDR3 nucleotide sequence: TGCAGTGCTAGAGTGCCAGGGGGAATAAATCAGCCCCAGCATTTT.

The V gene is TRBV5-1, the J gene TRBJ2-3; D possibly corresponds to TRBD2 (7 bases). The CDR3 loop spans 16 amino acids. Germline V gene lookup returns CDR1 SGHRS and CDR2 YFSETQ. Deletions cut 4 bases from V and 5 bases from J, with 20 bases between. The CDR3 is CASSLASGGAKDTQYF. CDR3 coding DNA: TGCGCCAGCAGCCTGGCTTCGGGGGGCGCCAAAGATACGCAGTATTTT.

Comment on this clonotype: A much larger clone sits a single nucleotide away, making a read error possible. This chain uses TRBV30 with TRBJ2-2; 11 bases map to TRBD2. The V gene's germline CDR1 is GTSNPN and CDR2 SVGIG (reference sequence). This CDR3 comprises 14 residues. CDR3 sequence (DNA): TGTGCCTGGAAGGGGACTAGCGGTACCGGGAAGCTGTTTTTT. Translation: CAWKGTSGTGKLFF.